The source of this TCR beta chain is a study of early T cells in non-severe SARS-CoV-2 infection. Study as a whole: Sequencing input comprised bulk RNA from unsorted whole blood; chain pairing was not available.

There are many counts of this clonotype. Its antigen is not known. Whole-study results and caveats: The VDJdb matching leaned toward anti-spike CD8 responses and overlooked private and CD4 specificities.

The CDR3 is 13 amino acids. Trimming cost V 6 bases and J 4 bases; bases outside gene matches: 3. Unique molecular identifier tags were affixed to discrete cDNA molecules. TCRdb re-analysed the 5' RACE reads in MiXCR, keeping a single row per CDR3 protein. There are about 60,000 distinct CDR3 sequences in the sample; more than 8.5% occur only once, and approximately 15% lies in the top ten. The rearrangement links TRBV12-3 or TRBV12-4 to TRBJ2-1, with TRBD2 matching over 7 bases. Specimen: whole blood. The TCR originated in an adult who was a healthcare worker with PCR-confirmed SARS-CoV-2 infection or an uninfected control (not recorded which). The CDR3 nucleotides are TGTGCCAGCAGGAGAGCGGGGTACAATGAGCAGTTCTTC. The encoded protein is CASRRAGYNEQFF.